These 17 T cell receptor beta chains came from one sample sequenced in a study of cytomegalovirus exposure and HLA in healthy donors. The PCR had 60 Vbeta and 13 Jbeta primers. Data came from immunoSEQ multiplex PCR; TCRdb stores just in-frame clones and leaves some out. The sample has roughly 99,000 clones; about 80% are singletons. Input material: PBMCs. These receptors came from a man between 60 and 75 years old in good health and CMV-seropositive.

V gene TRBV7-2 combines with J gene TRBJ1-2, with D perhaps TRBD1 (6 bases). Germline V CDR1 and CDR2: SGHTA, FQGNSA. The CDR3 extends over 17 amino acids. With 5 bases removed from V and 3 bases from J, the gap between germline ends came to 22 bases. The CDR3 protein is CASSPPLNRASDYGYTF. Written as DNA, the CDR3 is TGTGCCAGCAGCCCCCCCCTTAACAGGGCTAGTGACTATGGCTACACCTTC. The entire variable domain, with the rest obtained from reference TRBV7-2 and TRBJ1-2, is as follows: GAGVSQSPSNKVTEKGKDVELRCDPISGHTALYWYRQSLGQGLEFLIYFQGNSAPDKSGLPSDRFSAERTGGSVSTLTIQRTQQEDSAVYLCASSPPLNRASDYGYTFGSGTRLTVV.

The chain employs TRBV7-4 and TRBJ1-5, with 7 bases identical to TRBD1. The CDR3 is 19 residues long. The V and J ends lost 4 bases and 5 bases, in that order; junction bases with no gene match: 20. CDR1 is SGHVT and CDR2 is SQSDAQ in the germline V gene. The CDR3 protein is CASSSPYRGGFNPDQPQHF. For the CDR3, the DNA is TGTGCCAGCAGCTCACCCTATCGAGGGGGCTTTAATCCCGATCAGCCCCAGCATTTT.

The rearrangement joins TRBV27 to TRBJ1-2, with 7 bases lining up with TRBD1. CDR1 is MNHEY and CDR2 is SMNVEV in the germline V gene (reference sequence). The length of the CDR3 is 15 residues. Trimming removed 0 bases from V and 4 bases from J; junction bases left unmatched: 5. The CDR3 DNA reads as TGTGCCAGCAGTTTATCCCGACAGGGCCCCTATGGCTACACCTTC. It yields the protein CASSLSRQGPYGYTF.

V usage is TRBV5-5 and J usage is TRBJ2-7; tentatively, D is TRBD1 (5 bases). The CDR3 is made up of 14 amino acids. Deletions cut 2 bases from V and 4 bases from J, with 13 bases between. Germline loops: CDR1 SGHKS, CDR2 YYEKEE (reference sequence). CDR3 bases: TGTGCCAGCAGCTTATTCCCAGGGCTATACGAGCAGTACTTC. It codes for CASSLFPGLYEQYF.

The genes are TRBV30 and TRBJ2-7, with 12 bases fitting TRBD2. The V segment lost 2 bases and the J segment 6 bases; nucleotides outside the gene matches: 2. This CDR3 has 13 residues. The germline CDR1 and CDR2 sequences are GTSNPN and SVGIG (reference sequence). The CDR3 region has the DNA TGTGCCTGGAGTCCTAGCGGGGGGGGCGAGCAGTACTTC. The encoded protein is CAWSPSGGGEQYF. Full variable domain (rest looked up from reference TRBV30 and TRBJ2-7): SQTIHQWPATLVQPVGSPLSLECTVEGTSNPNLYWYRQAAGRGLQLLFYSVGIGQISSEVPQNLSASRPQDRQFILSSKKLLLSDSGFYLCAWSPSGGGEQYFGPGTRLTVT.

The CDR3 region is CASSPGTGADTQYF. The CDR3 nucleotides are TGTGCCAGCTCACCAGGGACAGGGGCAGATACGCAGTATTTT. The rearrangement uses TRBV18 and TRBJ2-3; 10 positions agree with TRBD1. Germline V gives CDR1 KGHSH, CDR2 LQKENI. V shed 2 bases and J 4 bases; nucleotides not matched to a gene: 0. The CDR3 has 14 amino acids.

The V and J genes are TRBV27 and TRBJ2-5; D gene ambiguous. V was trimmed by 2 bases and J by 0 bases, leaving 10 bases between them. The length of the CDR3 is 15 residues. Germline values: CDR1 MNHEY, CDR2 SMNVEV (reference sequence). For the CDR3, the DNA is TGTGCCAGCAGTTTAGAGGCAGAGGACCAAGAGACCCAGTACTTC. Amino acid sequence: CASSLEAEDQETQYF.

V usage is TRBV5-1 and J usage is TRBJ1-6; D possibly corresponds to TRBD1 (6 bases). CDR1 and CDR2 (germline): SGHRS, YFSETQ. The CDR3 extends over 14 amino acids. Between the trimmed V and J ends, which lost 4 bases and 7 bases, there was a span of 12 bases. The CDR3 sequence: CASSPGTSNSPLHF. CDR3 DNA sequence: TGCGCCAGCAGCCCCGGGACAAGCAATTCACCCCTCCACTTT. Supplemented by reference TRBV5-1 and TRBJ1-6, the full variable domain reads KAGVTQTPRYLIKTRGQQVTLSCSPISGHRSVSWYQQTPGQGLQFLFEYFSETQRNKGNFPGRFSGRQFSNSRSEMNVSTLELGDSALYLCASSPGTSNSPLHFGNGTRLTVT.

In DNA, the CDR3 is TGTGCCATCAGACCGGGACTAGCGGGGGGCCGGGGATTATATGAGCAGTTCTTC. Translating it yields CAIRPGLAGGRGLYEQFF. V usage is TRBV10-3 and J usage is TRBJ2-1; 15 nucleotides match TRBD2. Trimming removed 6 bases from V and 8 bases from J; junction bases left unmatched: 14. The CDR3 is 18 residues long. The germline gives CDR1 ENHRY, CDR2 SYGVKD.

The chain is built from TRBV7-6 and TRBJ2-2; TRBD2 matches at 7 bases. The CDR3 sequence is 15 residues long. V was clipped by 5 bases and J by 0 bases; unmatched bases: 3. Germline assignment: CDR1 SGHVS and CDR2 FNYEAQ. The CDR3 loop reads CASSRDYANTGELFF. CDR3 coding DNA: TGTGCCAGCAGCCGGGACTATGCGAACACCGGGGAGCTGTTTTTT.

This clone was seen only a few times. This chain connects TRBV2 to TRBJ1-2; the match to TRBD1 covers 7 bases. The CDR3 is made up of 14 amino acids. CDR1 SNHLY and CDR2 FYNNEI come from the germline V gene. V lost 7 bases, J lost 2 bases, and 7 bases stayed unmatched. Here the CDR3 reads CASTRGQANYGYTF. The DNA for the CDR3 is TGTGCCAGCACCCGTGGACAGGCAAACTATGGCTACACCTTC.

The V call is TRBV29-1, the J call TRBJ2-5; D not resolved. V was cut by 3 bases and J by 5 bases, with 7 bases left in between. The CDR3 has 11 amino acids. CDR1 is SQVTM, CDR2 ANQGSEA, per germline. CDR3 bases: TGCAGCGTTGAGTACGAGGAGACCCAGTACTTC. This gives the protein CSVEYEETQYF.

The chain uses TRBV19 and TRBJ1-3; D is ambiguous. The CDR3 is 15 amino acids. Germline CDR1 LNHDA, CDR2 SQIVND (reference sequence). V lost 2 bases, J lost 3 bases, and 11 bases lay in between. The CDR3 nucleotides are TGTGCCAGTAGTATATCGTCCAGAATTGGAAACACCATATATTTT. Amino acid sequence: CASSISSRIGNTIYF.

The rearrangement links TRBV9 to TRBJ2-7, with a possible D match to TRBD2 (6 bases). V was clipped by 0 bases and J by 4 bases, with 8 bases between them. The CDR3 runs 13 residues. CDR1 and CDR2 from the germline V gene are SGDLS and YYNGEE. The CDR3 bases are TGTGCCAGCAGCGTAGGGGGGAGGTACGAGCAGTACTTC. Protein sequence: CASSVGGRYEQYF.

V usage is TRBV5-5 and J usage is TRBJ2-7, with TRBD1 identical over 7 bases. This CDR3 spans 16 amino acids. V lost 2 bases to trimming and J lost 7 bases; unmatched junction nucleotides: 15. Germline V CDR1 and CDR2: SGHKS, YYEKEE (reference sequence). The CDR3 DNA is TGTGCCAGCAGCTTACGTGCGTCAGGGGGTACGTGGGAGCAGTACTTC. Encoded protein: CASSLRASGGTWEQYF.

J is TRBJ2-7 and V is TRBV29-1, with 7 bases that match TRBD1. The trim removed 7 bases at V and 6 bases at J, leaving 6 bases unmatched. The CDR3 length is 11 residues. The germline CDR1 and CDR2 sequences are SQVTM and ANQGSEA. The CDR3 reads CSDLTGPEQYF. In nucleotides, the CDR3 is TGCAGCGACCTGACAGGGCCCGAGCAGTACTTC.

J is TRBJ2-1 and V is TRBV29-1, with TRBD2 identical over 10 bases. The length of the CDR3 is 19 residues. J gave up 0 bases and V 3 bases, and 14 bases lay outside the gene matches. The germline V gene has CDR1 SQVTM and CDR2 ANQGSEA. CDR3 nucleotide sequence: TGCAGCGTTGATGGGGTGGGACTAGCGCGGCCAAGCTCCTACAATGAGCAGTTCTTC. This translates into CSVDGVGLARPSSYNEQFF.